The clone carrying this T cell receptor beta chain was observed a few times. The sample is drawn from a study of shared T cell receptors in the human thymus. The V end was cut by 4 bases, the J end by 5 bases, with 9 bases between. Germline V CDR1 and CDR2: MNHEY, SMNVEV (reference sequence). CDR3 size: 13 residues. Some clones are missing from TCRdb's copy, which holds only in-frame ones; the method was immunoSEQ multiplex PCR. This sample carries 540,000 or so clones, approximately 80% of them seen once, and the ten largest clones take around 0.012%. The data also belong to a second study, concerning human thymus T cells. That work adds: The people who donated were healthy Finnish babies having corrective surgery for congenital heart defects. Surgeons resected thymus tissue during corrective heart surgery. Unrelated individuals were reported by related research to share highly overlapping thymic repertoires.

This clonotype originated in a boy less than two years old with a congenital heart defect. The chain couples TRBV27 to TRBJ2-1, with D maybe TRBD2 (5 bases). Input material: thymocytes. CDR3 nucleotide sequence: TGTGCCAGCAGTTCGGGATCCCACAATGAGCAGTTCTTC. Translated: CASSSGSHNEQFF.